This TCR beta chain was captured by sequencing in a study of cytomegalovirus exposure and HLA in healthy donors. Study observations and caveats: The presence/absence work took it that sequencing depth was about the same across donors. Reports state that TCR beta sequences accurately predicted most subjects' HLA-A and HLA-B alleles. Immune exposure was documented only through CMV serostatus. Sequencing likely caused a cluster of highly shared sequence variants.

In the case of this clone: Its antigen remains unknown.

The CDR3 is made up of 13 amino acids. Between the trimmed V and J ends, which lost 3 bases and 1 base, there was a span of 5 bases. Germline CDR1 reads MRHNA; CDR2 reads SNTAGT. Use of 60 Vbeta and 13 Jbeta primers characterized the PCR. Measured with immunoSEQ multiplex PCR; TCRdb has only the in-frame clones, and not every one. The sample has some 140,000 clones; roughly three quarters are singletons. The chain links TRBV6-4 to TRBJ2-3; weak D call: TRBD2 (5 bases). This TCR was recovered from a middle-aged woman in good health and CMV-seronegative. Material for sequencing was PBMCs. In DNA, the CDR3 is TGTGCCAGCAGTGAAGCGGGCACAGATACGCAGTATTTT. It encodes CASSEAGTDTQYF.